Each of the 19 T cell receptor beta chains below was sequenced from the same sample in a study of CD8 T cells in Susac syndrome. The RNA, about 0.45 to 1 ug, was put through reverse transcription using random hexamers. A single record per CDR3 protein comes from TCRdb applying MiXCR to the immunoSEQ multiplex PCR reads. The repertoire holds around 200,000 distinct CDR3 sequences, with around 95% as singletons. Sequenced input: CD4+ T cells from PBMCs. These receptors all stem from a human donor with Susac syndrome.

Here the CDR3 DNA reads TGTGCCATCAGTGAAGGTCAGTTGCTCTATGGCTACACCTTC. This codes for CAISEGQLLYGYTF. The J gene is TRBJ1-2, the V gene TRBV10-3; no reliable D call. Germline CDR1 ENHRY, CDR2 SYGVKD. Trimming left V 3 bases short and J 4 bases short, with 12 bases between. The CDR3 runs to 14 residues.

The rearrangement joins TRBV3-1 to TRBJ2-5; 11 bases line up with TRBD1. The CDR3 covers 15 residues. The V and J ends lost 6 bases and 5 bases, in that order; junction bases with no gene match: 8. CDR1 is LGHDT and CDR2 is YNNKEL in the germline V gene (reference sequence). CDR3 bases: TGTGCCAGCAGTCTGGGACAGGGGGTATGGGAGACCCAGTACTTC. As protein: CASSLGQGVWETQYF.

The rearrangement links TRBV20-1 to TRBJ1-1; maybe TRBD1 (5 bases). The CDR3 contains 17 residues. Germline CDR1 is DFQATT and CDR2 is SNEGSKA (reference sequence). Trimming took off 5 bases at V and 0 bases at J, with 22 bases between the two ends. The CDR3 sequence is CSALKSGRSLMNTEAFF. CDR3 nucleotides: TGCAGTGCTCTCAAATCGGGACGCTCGCTCATGAACACTGAAGCTTTCTTT.

The CDR3 DNA sequence: TGTGCCAGCAGCTTAGGAAGGTTAGCGGGTCACCAAGAGACCCAGTACTTC. This codes for CASSLGRLAGHQETQYF. V gene TRBV7-3 combines with J gene TRBJ2-5, with 7 bases that match TRBD2. Trimming at V came to 2 bases and at J to 0 bases, leaving 9 bases not matched to a gene. Germline V lookup: CDR1 SGHTA, CDR2 FQGTGA. This CDR3 is built from 17 residues.

The rearrangement joins TRBV19 to TRBJ1-2, with 10 bases lining up with TRBD1. The CDR3 has 16 amino acids. Germline V gene lookup returns CDR1 LNHDA and CDR2 SQIVND (reference sequence). The J segment lost 5 bases and the V segment lost 5 bases, leaving 11 bases of the junction unmatched. The CDR3 spells CASSPQATGGNYGYTF. The DNA of the CDR3 is TGTGCCAGTAGTCCCCAAGCGACAGGGGGCAATTATGGCTACACCTTC.

This sequence joins TRBV30 and TRBJ1-1; D gene unclear. The CDR3 is 13 residues long. V was pared by 2 bases and J by 6 bases, with 13 bases between. CDR1 GTSNPN and CDR2 SVGIG come from the germline V gene (reference sequence). CDR3: CAWSSRYPSEAFF. CDR3 nucleotides: TGTGCCTGGAGTTCCAGGTACCCCTCTGAAGCTTTCTTT.

This clonotype showed up just once. The chain couples TRBV29-1 to TRBJ1-1; D gene unclear. The CDR3 length is 15 residues. Trimming stripped 5 bases from V and 0 bases from J, with 16 bases between. Germline V gene sequence: CDR1 SQVTM, CDR2 ANQGSEA. The CDR3: CSVSLRGFLNTEAFF. As DNA, the CDR3 is TGCAGCGTTTCCCTGAGAGGGTTCTTGAACACTGAAGCTTTCTTT.

This CDR3 is CASSATGTSYGYTF. The CDR3 bases are TGTGCCAGCAGCGCTACCGGGACAAGCTATGGCTACACCTTC. The chain combines TRBV9 with TRBJ1-2, with a possible D match to TRBD1 (6 bases). CDR3 length: 14 amino acids. Germline CDR1 is SGDLS and CDR2 is YYNGEE. The V end lost 3 bases, the J end lost 4 bases, and 13 bases lay between the germline ends.

The V call is TRBV5-1, the J call TRBJ1-6; D is ambiguous. Germline V lookup: CDR1 SGHRS, CDR2 YFSETQ. Trimming took 2 bases from V and 7 from J, leaving 10 bases between them. This CDR3 contains 14 residues. The CDR3 is CASSFQNQNSPLHF. The CDR3 nucleotides are TGCGCCAGCAGCTTCCAAAACCAGAATTCACCCCTCCACTTT.

The genes are TRBV14 and TRBJ1-5; D not certain. Germline assignment: CDR1 SGHDN and CDR2 FVKESK. CDR3 length: 14 residues. Trimming removed 0 bases at V and 2 bases at J, with 5 bases between. Here the CDR3 DNA reads TGTGCCAGCAGCCAAGATTTCGGCAATCAGCCCCAGCATTTT. Its translation is CASSQDFGNQPQHF.

The chain joins TRBV30 to TRBJ2-7; tentatively, D is TRBD2 (6 bases). The V gene's germline CDR1 is GTSNPN and CDR2 SVGIG (reference sequence). Trimming removed 2 bases from V and 6 bases from J, with 14 bases in between. The CDR3 covers 13 residues. CDR3 sequence reads: CAWSWGVQAEQYF. The CDR3, as DNA: TGTGCCTGGAGTTGGGGGGTCCAGGCCGAGCAGTACTTC.

The gene calls are TRBV11-2 and TRBJ1-2, with no clear D. Germline assignment: CDR1 SGHAT and CDR2 FQNNGV. V shed 5 bases and J shed 5 bases, with 12 bases lying between them. This CDR3 region has 13 residues. CDR3 residues: CASSPQRRYGYTF. The CDR3 region has the DNA TGTGCCAGCAGCCCTCAGAGGAGGTATGGCTACACCTTC.

The rearrangement links TRBV7-9 to TRBJ1-1; perhaps TRBD1 as D (5 bases). V was trimmed by 0 bases and J by 1 base, leaving 6 bases between them. CDR3 size: 14 residues. Germline V lookup: CDR1 SEHNR, CDR2 FQNEAQ (reference sequence). The CDR3 loop is CASSLAQGNTEAFF. CDR3 nucleotides: TGTGCCAGCAGCTTAGCCCAGGGGAACACTGAAGCTTTCTTT.

CDR3 protein: CASSPGGGFTEAFF. CDR3 DNA sequence: TGTGCCAGCAGTCCGGGAGGAGGGTTCACTGAAGCTTTCTTT. The chain is built from TRBV27 and TRBJ1-1; D uncertain. This CDR3 is built from 14 residues. The V gene lost 5 bases and the J gene lost 4 bases, with 14 bases spanning the gap. Germline-derived CDR1 and CDR2 are MNHEY and SMNVEV (reference sequence).

The rearrangement uses TRBV25-1 and TRBJ2-4; 10 positions match TRBD1. The CDR3 sequence is 16 residues long. Germline loops: CDR1 MGHDK, CDR2 SYGVNS. V trimming: 3 bases; J trimming: 5 bases; junction bases outside the gene matches: 7. CDR3 protein: CASSEDWGTGENIQYF. DNA for the CDR3: TGTGCCAGCAGTGAGGATTGGGGGACAGGGGAAAACATTCAGTACTTC.

The V gene is TRBV27, the J gene TRBJ2-7; 7 nucleotides match TRBD1. Germline lookup yields CDR1 MNHEY and CDR2 SMNVEV (reference sequence). The CDR3 has 14 residues. J gave up 3 bases and V 3 bases, and 5 bases lay outside the gene matches. CDR3 in amino acids: CASSLRGRYYEQYF. CDR3 DNA sequence: TGTGCCAGCAGTTTGAGGGGGCGGTACTACGAGCAGTACTTC.

The genes are TRBV29-1 and TRBJ1-5; 7 bases are shared with TRBD1. Germline V CDR1 and CDR2: SQVTM, ANQGSEA. The CDR3 has 13 amino acids. V gave up 5 bases and J gave up 2 bases; unmatched junction bases: 3. Written as DNA, the CDR3 is TGCAGCGTTTCAGGGGGGGGCAATCAGCCCCAGCATTTT. Protein: CSVSGGGNQPQHF. The entire variable domain, with the rest obtained from reference TRBV29-1 and TRBJ1-5, is as follows: SAVISQKPSRDICQRGTSLTIQCQVDSQVTMMFWYRQQPGQSLTLIATANQGSEATYESGFVIDKFPISRPNLTFSTLTVSNMSPEDSSIYLCSVSGGGNQPQHFGDGTRLSIL.

V usage is TRBV11-2 and J usage is TRBJ2-7; 8 bases are a match to TRBD2. The trim removed 1 base at V and 10 bases at J, leaving 12 bases unmatched. Germline CDR1 and CDR2: SGHAT and FQNNGV. CDR3 length: 15 residues. CDR3 in DNA: TGTGCCAGCAGCTTAGGATATGCCCAGCGGGGGACTCAGTACTTC. Protein sequence: CASSLGYAQRGTQYF.

The chain uses TRBV3-1 and TRBJ2-7, with TRBD1 matching 8 bases. Germline CDR1 and CDR2: LGHDT and YNNKEL (reference sequence). Losses at the gene ends were 4 bases for V and 10 bases for J; bases not matched to a gene: 15. The CDR3 runs 15 residues. The CDR3 here is CASSPYLGQGRYQYF. CDR3 nucleotide sequence: TGTGCCAGCAGCCCCTACCTCGGACAGGGAAGGTATCAGTACTTC.